The clone carrying this TCR beta chain has only a few counts. What it binds is unknown. This sample was taken from a study of T cells in Graves' hyperthyroidism and ophthalmopathy. V was clipped by 7 bases and J by 3 bases, with 12 bases between them. Germline V gene lookup returns CDR1 LNHDA and CDR2 SQIVND (reference sequence). This CDR3 spans 13 amino acids. The TCR beta CDR3 regions underwent amplification using RNA transcripts as the source. TCR CDR3 regions were first amplified by RT-PCR with HTBI primers. TCRdb called the multiplex PCR reads again in MiXCR, with one record for every CDR3 protein. The sample holds roughly 700,000 distinct CDR3 sequences, 30% to 40% seen once. General observations from the study: In the blood, most expanded thyroid clonotypes above 0.001 appeared as well. Progression to ophthalmopathy was predicted a median of approximately 6.4 months early. Through a model of 13 V-J features, ophthalmopathy was separated from stable hyperthyroidism.

PBMCs were sourced from more than 9 ml fresh peripheral blood. The source of this sequence is a middle-aged woman with Graves' hyperthyroidism. The V call is TRBV19, the J call TRBJ1-1, with unresolved D. Sequencing was performed on blood. CDR3 bases: TGTGCCAGTATCCCATTAGGGTACACTGAAGCTTTCTTT. Amino acids: CASIPLGYTEAFF. Filled out from reference TRBV19 and TRBJ1-1, the complete variable domain reads DGGITQSPKYLFRKEGQNVTLSCEQNLNHDAMYWYRQDPGQGLRLIYYSQIVNDFQKGDIAEGYSVSREKKESFPLTVTSAQKNPTAFYLCASIPLGYTEAFFGQGTRLTVV.